Each of the 16 T cell receptor beta chains below was sequenced from the same sample in a study of control samples from healthy donors and cancer patients. The assay was immunoSEQ multiplex PCR, and TCRdb's table has in-frame clones only and misses some. Of 150,000 or so clones in the sample, 88% were seen once. Sequenced: blood. These receptors were obtained from a woman under 40 in good health.

V gene TRBV5-4 combines with J gene TRBJ2-4; TRBD1 might be the D (6 bases). Trimming removed 4 bases at V and 0 bases at J, with 8 bases between. CDR3 size: 14 residues. Germline V gene data show CDR1 as SGHNT and CDR2 as YYREEE (reference sequence). The CDR3 DNA follows: TGTGCCAGCAGCCAAGGGGGAGCCAAAAACATTCAGTACTTC. It translates to CASSQGGAKNIQYF.

The chain uses TRBV29-1 and TRBJ1-6; D might be TRBD1 (5 bases). V was pared by 6 bases and J by 7 bases, with 16 bases between. Germline CDR1 reads SQVTM; CDR2 reads ANQGSEA. The CDR3 extends over 14 amino acids. This chain's CDR3 is CSVATGTKNSPLHF. The CDR3 DNA is TGCAGCGTGGCGACCGGGACCAAAAATTCACCCCTCCACTTT.

The chain uses TRBV18 and TRBJ2-7; possible D gene TRBD2, 6 bases. CDR1 and CDR2 from the germline V gene are KGHSH and LQKENI. The ends were cut back, 5 bases at V and 6 bases at J, with 14 bases in the middle. The CDR3 is 13 residues long. CDR3 sequence: CASSWEVGREQYV. CDR3 DNA sequence: TGTGCCAGCTCATGGGAGGTGGGGCGCGAGCAGTACGTC.

The chain employs TRBV11-2 and TRBJ2-7, with TRBD1 matching 10 bases. Germline CDR1 and CDR2: SGHAT and FQNNGV. The CDR3 spans 14 residues. The V and J ends lost 7 bases and 2 bases, in that order; junction bases with no gene match: 5. The CDR3 sequence is CASTVGTGAYEQYF. CDR3 coding DNA: TGTGCCAGCACCGTGGGGACAGGGGCCTACGAGCAGTACTTC.

This clone has just one count. The chain has TRBV4-1 and TRBJ1-1; D gene ambiguous. Looked up from germline, CDR1 is MGHRA and CDR2 is YSYEKL. The germline V and J ends were trimmed by 4 bases and 1 base, with 4 bases remaining between them. The CDR3 loop spans 12 amino acids. CDR3 sequence (DNA): TGCGCCAGCAGCCCGGGGAACACTGAAGCTTTCTTT. It codes for CASSPGNTEAFF.

The rearrangement uses TRBV6-5 and TRBJ1-2, with 7 bases matching TRBD1. The CDR3 extends over 14 amino acids. CDR1 and CDR2 (germline): MNHEY, SVGAGI. Unmatched junction bases numbered 8, after V lost 5 bases and J lost 5 bases. The DNA for the CDR3 is TGTGCCAGCAGTCGGCCGGGACAGCAATATGGCTACACCTTC. It is translated as CASSRPGQQYGYTF.

The J gene is TRBJ2-3, the V gene TRBV19; D is perhaps TRBD1 (5 bases). This CDR3 region has 12 residues. Trimming cost V 9 bases and J 0 bases, with 7 bases left between them. The germline CDR1 and CDR2 sequences are LNHDA and SQIVND (reference sequence). The CDR3 DNA reads as TGTGCCAGCGCAGGGAGCACAGATACGCAGTATTTT. Its protein is CASAGSTDTQYF.

The V call is TRBV5-4, the J call TRBJ1-4; 7 bases are shared with TRBD1. Per the germline V gene, CDR1 is SGHNT and CDR2 is YYREEE (reference sequence). Trimming at V came to 3 bases and at J to 7 bases, leaving 9 bases not matched to a gene. CDR3 length equals 15 residues. Written as DNA, the CDR3 is TGTGCCAGCAGCTCACAGACAGGGCCGGGTGAAAAACTGTTTTTT. It codes for CASSSQTGPGEKLFF.

The chain links TRBV7-9 to TRBJ2-3; a weak D match, TRBD1 (6 bases). V shed 5 bases and J shed 2 bases, with 11 bases lying between them. The length of the CDR3 is 14 residues. Germline V gives CDR1 SEHNR, CDR2 FQNEAQ (reference sequence). DNA of the CDR3: TGTGCCAGCAGCCCGGACAGCAACACAGATACGCAGTATTTT. It yields the protein CASSPDSNTDTQYF.

V and J are TRBV2 and TRBJ1-3; possible D gene TRBD1, 6 bases. The CDR3 length is 14 residues. Trimming left V 3 bases short and J 4 bases short, with 10 bases between. Per germline, CDR1 SNHLY and CDR2 FYNNEI. CDR3 region: CASSEGAFGNTIYF. The CDR3 coding sequence is TGTGCCAGCAGTGAGGGGGCGTTCGGAAACACCATATATTTT. The variable domain in full, with the rest retrieved from reference TRBV2 and TRBJ1-3, is EPEVTQTPSHQVTQMGQEVILRCVPISNHLYFYWYRQILGQKVEFLVSFYNNEISEKSEIFDDQFSVERPDGSNFTLKIRSTKLEDSAMYFCASSEGAFGNTIYFGEGSWLTVV.

V gene TRBV27 combines with J gene TRBJ1-2; a weak D match, TRBD1 (6 bases). Germline assignment: CDR1 MNHEY and CDR2 SMNVEV (reference sequence). This CDR3 has 13 residues. The ends were cut back, 3 bases at V and 8 bases at J, with 13 bases in the middle. The DNA for the CDR3 is TGTGCCAGCAGTTTTACGGGGGCGTTCGGCTACACCTTC. This translates into CASSFTGAFGYTF.

This chain joins TRBV18 and TRBJ2-3, with D tentatively TRBD2 (6 bases). The length of the CDR3 is 15 residues. Trimming removed 8 bases at V and 6 bases at J, with 21 bases between. CDR1 and CDR2 (germline): KGHSH, LQKENI. DNA for the CDR3: TGTGCCAGCCGGTTCTTAGCGGACACCGTGGATACGCAGTATTTT. It specifies CASRFLADTVDTQYF.

CDR3 residues: CAWRGGENSPLHF. CDR3 nucleotide sequence: TGTGCCTGGAGAGGAGGGGAAAATTCACCCCTCCACTTT. The chain combines TRBV30 with TRBJ1-6; weak D call: TRBD1 (5 bases). CDR3 length: 13 residues. V lost 3 bases, J lost 7 bases, and 10 bases lay in between. Germline assignment: CDR1 GTSNPN and CDR2 SVGIG (reference sequence).

The chain is built from TRBV6-5 and TRBJ1-1; 7 nucleotides align to TRBD1. Trimming cost V 2 bases and J 0 bases; bases outside gene matches: 3. The CDR3 spans 15 residues. Germline V lookup: CDR1 MNHEY, CDR2 SVGAGI. CDR3 region: CASSYLGTVNTEAFF. The CDR3 DNA reads as TGTGCCAGCAGTTACCTCGGGACAGTGAACACTGAAGCTTTCTTT.

The gene calls are TRBV5-4 and TRBJ2-5; D not certain. Germline CDR1 and CDR2: SGHNT and YYREEE (reference sequence). V was shortened by 2 bases and J by 3 bases, with 8 bases between the two germline ends. This CDR3 comprises 13 residues. The CDR3 is CASSLTTKETQYF. In DNA, the CDR3 is TGTGCCAGCAGCTTAACAACCAAAGAGACCCAGTACTTC.

V gene TRBV5-4 combines with J gene TRBJ2-1; 7 bases fit TRBD2. The trim removed 2 bases at V and 3 bases at J, leaving 5 bases unmatched. The CDR3 is 15 amino acids. CDR1 is SGHNT and CDR2 is YYREEE in the germline V gene (reference sequence). CDR3 region: CASSFPSGGYNEQFF. CDR3 coding DNA: TGTGCCAGCAGCTTCCCTTCGGGGGGCTACAATGAGCAGTTCTTC.